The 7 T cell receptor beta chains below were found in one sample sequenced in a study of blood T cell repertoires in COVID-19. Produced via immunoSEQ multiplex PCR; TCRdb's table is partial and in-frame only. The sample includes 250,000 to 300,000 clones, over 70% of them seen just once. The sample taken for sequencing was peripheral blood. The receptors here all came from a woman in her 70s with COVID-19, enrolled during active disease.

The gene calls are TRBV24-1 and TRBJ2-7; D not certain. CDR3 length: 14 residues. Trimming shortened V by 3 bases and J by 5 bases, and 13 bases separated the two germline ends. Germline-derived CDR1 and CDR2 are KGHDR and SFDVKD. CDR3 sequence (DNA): TGTGCCACCAGTGATCCCAACTTGAGCCACGAGCAGTACTTC. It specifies CATSDPNLSHEQYF.

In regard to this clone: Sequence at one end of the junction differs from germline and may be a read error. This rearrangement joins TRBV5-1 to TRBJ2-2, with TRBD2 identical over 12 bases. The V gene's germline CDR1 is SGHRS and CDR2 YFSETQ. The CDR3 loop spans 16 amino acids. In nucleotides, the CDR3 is TGCGCCAGCAGCCCGAGGACTAGCGGGAACTCCGGGGAGCTGTTTTTT. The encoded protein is CASSPRTSGNSGELFF.

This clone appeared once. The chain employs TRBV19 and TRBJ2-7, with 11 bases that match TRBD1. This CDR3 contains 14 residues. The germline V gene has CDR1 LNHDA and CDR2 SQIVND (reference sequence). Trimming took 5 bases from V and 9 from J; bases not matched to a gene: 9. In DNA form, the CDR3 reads TGTGCCAGTAGTGGACAGGGGGCGCTTTTTGGGCAGTACTTC. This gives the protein CASSGQGALFGQYF.

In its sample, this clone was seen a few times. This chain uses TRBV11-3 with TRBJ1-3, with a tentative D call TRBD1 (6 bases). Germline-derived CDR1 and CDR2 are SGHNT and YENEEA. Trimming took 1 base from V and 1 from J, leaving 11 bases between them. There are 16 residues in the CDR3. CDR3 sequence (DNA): TGTGCCAGCAGCTTAGGGCGGGGGGCGTCTGGAAACACCATATATTTT. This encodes CASSLGRGASGNTIYF.

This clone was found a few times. The CDR3 loop is CASSLSAGGYGYTF. CDR3 bases: TGCGCCAGCAGCTTGTCAGCAGGGGGCTATGGCTACACCTTC. The rearrangement joins TRBV5-1 to TRBJ1-2; 7 bases are shared with TRBD1. The CDR3 consists of 14 residues. Germline V gene sequence: CDR1 SGHRS, CDR2 YFSETQ. V gave up 1 base and J gave up 4 bases; unmatched junction bases: 4.

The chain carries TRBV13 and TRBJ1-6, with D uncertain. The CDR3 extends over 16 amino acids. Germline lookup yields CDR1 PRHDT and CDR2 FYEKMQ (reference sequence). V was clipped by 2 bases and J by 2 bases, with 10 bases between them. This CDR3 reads CASSLRGITYNSPLHF. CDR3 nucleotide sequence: TGTGCCAGCAGCTTACGAGGGATCACCTATAATTCACCCCTCCACTTT.

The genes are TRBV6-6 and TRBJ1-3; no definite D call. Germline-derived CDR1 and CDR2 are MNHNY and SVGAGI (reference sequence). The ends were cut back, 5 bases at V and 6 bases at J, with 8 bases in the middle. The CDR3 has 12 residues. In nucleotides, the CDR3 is TGTGCCAGCAGTCCCAGTCAAAACACCATATATTTT. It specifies CASSPSQNTIYF.